This T cell receptor beta chain was documented in a study of human versus mouse CDR3 diversity and MHC coevolution. General study results and limits: Humans had the largest estimated TCR beta repertoire, about 1.5 million clonotypes.

TCRdb's copy holds only in-frame clones and misses some; the assay was immunoSEQ multiplex PCR. There are tens of thousands of clones in the sample; over 85% occur only once, and more than 1.1% lies in the top ten. As regards this clone: Antigen specificity is unknown.

The CDR3 is 15 residues long. Trimming took 6 bases from V and 10 from J; bases not matched to a gene: 15. Germline CDR1 MDHEN, CDR2 SYDVKM. This TCR was sampled from a person aged 25 to 69 in good health. The chain joins TRBV28 to TRBJ2-1; 7 nucleotides agree with TRBD1. The sample was naive CD4+ T cells from blood. As for subset: CD45RO-negative CD62L-positive naive CD4 T cells. CDR3 coding DNA: TGTGCCAGCAGCCCCTCGACAGGGCTTAGGGTGGAGCAGTTCTTC. Its translation is CASSPSTGLRVEQFF.